Shown below are 18 T cell receptor beta chains from a single sample sequenced in a study of blood T cell repertoires in COVID-19. The repertoire was sequenced with immunoSEQ multiplex PCR; TCRdb's copy has only in-frame clones and lacks some. The sample yields approximately 280,000 clones, approximately 85% seen once. Sequencing was done on a sample of peripheral blood. These receptors were taken from a woman aged 70-85 years with acute or convalescent COVID-19.

V usage is TRBV7-8 and J usage is TRBJ2-6, with 9 positions matching TRBD1. This CDR3 contains 19 residues. CDR1 is SGHVS and CDR2 is FQNEAQ in the germline V gene. V was pared by 6 bases and J by 5 bases, with 17 bases of the junction left unmatched. CDR3 sequence (DNA): TGTGCCAGCAGTCCGAGGAGACAGGGGGGGCCCCTGAGGGCCAACGTCCTGACTTTC. The encoded protein is CASSPRRQGGPLRANVLTF.

V usage is TRBV5-6 and J usage is TRBJ1-2; tentatively, D is TRBD1 (5 bases). Trimming left V 0 bases short and J 5 bases short, with 8 bases between. CDR3 length equals 13 residues. CDR1 is SGHDT, CDR2 YYEEEE, per germline. Here the CDR3 DNA reads TGTGCCAGCAGCTTGGGCAGGGATTATGGCTACACCTTC. This translates into CASSLGRDYGYTF.

The chain employs TRBV19 and TRBJ1-6; D unclear. The germline gives CDR1 LNHDA, CDR2 SQIVND (reference sequence). This CDR3 spans 16 amino acids. Trimming cost V 3 bases and J 3 bases, with 12 bases left between them. CDR3 sequence: CASSIGDGIYNSPLHF. In nucleotides, the CDR3 is TGTGCCAGTAGTATCGGAGACGGAATCTATAATTCACCCCTCCACTTT. Full variable domain (remainder filled in from reference TRBV19 and TRBJ1-6): DGGITQSPKYLFRKEGQNVTLSCEQNLNHDAMYWYRQDPGQGLRLIYYSQIVNDFQKGDIAEGYSVSREKKESFPLTVTSAQKNPTAFYLCASSIGDGIYNSPLHFGNGTRLTVT.

This chain connects TRBV24-1 to TRBJ2-2; D is possibly TRBD1 (5 bases). The CDR3 totals 15 residues. The ends were cut back, 8 bases at V and 4 bases at J, with 16 bases in the middle. Germline-derived CDR1 and CDR2 are KGHDR and SFDVKD. The CDR3 DNA is TGTGCCACCACCGAGACAGAGGTGGGCACCGGGGAGCTGTTTTTT. This codes for CATTETEVGTGELFF.

The CDR3 nucleotides read TGTGCCAGCAGCTTACGCGACGGGGCTGAAGCTTTCTTT. Its protein product is CASSLRDGAEAFF. The rearrangement joins TRBV11-2 to TRBJ1-1, with no clear D. Per the germline V gene, CDR1 is SGHAT and CDR2 is FQNNGV. This CDR3 has 13 residues. V was trimmed by 2 bases and J by 6 bases, leaving 10 bases between them. The full variable domain, completed using reference TRBV11-2 and TRBJ1-1, is EAGVAQSPRYKIIEKRQSVAFWCNPISGHATLYWYQQILGQGPKLLIQFQNNGVVDDSQLPKDRFSAERLKGVDSTLKIQPAKLEDSAVYLCASSLRDGAEAFFGQGTRLTVV.

This rearrangement joins TRBV10-2 to TRBJ1-3; no firm D call. The CDR3 has 15 residues. Germline-derived CDR1 and CDR2 are WSHSY and SAAADI. Between the trimmed V and J ends, which lost 3 bases and 0 bases, there was a span of 9 bases. The CDR3 nucleotides are TGCGCCAGCAGTGACACAAGAAGCTCTGGAAACACCATATATTTT. This gives the protein CASSDTRSSGNTIYF.

Of note for this clone: Other nucleotide sequences from this sample produce the same CDR3. The chain links TRBV5-1 to TRBJ2-5; 11 nucleotides match TRBD2. This CDR3 comprises 13 residues. V lost 4 bases and J lost 5; bases outside the gene matches: 1. Germline lookup yields CDR1 SGHRS and CDR2 YFSETQ. For the CDR3, the DNA is TGCGCCAGCAGCGGGACTAGCGGCGAGACCCAGTACTTC. Translating it yields CASSGTSGETQYF. Looking up the rest from reference TRBV5-1 and TRBJ2-5 gives the full variable domain: KAGVTQTPRYLIKTRGQQVTLSCSPISGHRSVSWYQQTPGQGLQFLFEYFSETQRNKGNFPGRFSGRQFSNSRSEMNVSTLELGDSALYLCASSGTSGETQYFGPGTRLLVL.

The chain carries TRBV30 and TRBJ2-7; 7 nucleotides align to TRBD1. This CDR3 region has 12 residues. CDR1 and CDR2 (germline): GTSNPN, SVGIG (reference sequence). The ends lost 5 bases at V and 0 bases at J; junction bases unmatched: 1. This chain's CDR3 is CAWGDSSYEQYF. For the CDR3, the DNA is TGTGCCTGGGGGGACAGCTCCTACGAGCAGTACTTC.

On this clone: This specimen includes other DNA sequences encoding the same CDR3. This rearrangement joins TRBV30 to TRBJ1-3; no definite D call. Germline assignment: CDR1 GTSNPN and CDR2 SVGIG (reference sequence). The CDR3 contains 13 residues. The V gene lost 0 bases and the J gene lost 1 base, with 4 bases spanning the gap. CDR3 sequence (DNA): TGTGCCTGGAGTGTACTGTCTGGAAACACCATATATTTT. This sequence encodes CAWSVLSGNTIYF.

This rearrangement joins TRBV6-5 to TRBJ2-5; maybe TRBD1 (6 bases). Trimming left V 6 bases short and J 5 bases short, with 19 bases between. This CDR3 comprises 15 residues. Germline-derived CDR1 and CDR2 are MNHEY and SVGAGI. CDR3 in DNA: TGTGCCAGCAGCCGAACGACAGGAGAATGGGAGACCCAGTACTTC. This gives the protein CASSRTTGEWETQYF.

The chain couples TRBV5-4 to TRBJ1-3; TRBD1 matches at 11 bases. This CDR3 contains 18 residues. After removal of 4 bases from V and 0 bases from J, the junction contained 9 bases not matched to a gene. The germline CDR1 and CDR2 sequences are SGHNT and YYREEE (reference sequence). CDR3 in amino acids: CASSRSRDRGNSGNTIYF. In DNA form, the CDR3 reads TGTGCCAGCAGCCGGTCCCGGGACAGGGGGAACTCTGGAAACACCATATATTTT.

This chain links TRBV10-3 with TRBJ1-2; perhaps TRBD1 as D (6 bases). The CDR3 runs 13 residues. V lost 9 bases, J lost 0 bases, and 11 bases lay in between. CDR1 and CDR2 (germline): ENHRY, SYGVKD. CDR3 DNA: TGTGCCATTTCAGACAGGCCTAACTATGGCTACACCTTC. Its translation: CAISDRPNYGYTF.

The chain employs TRBV6-5 and TRBJ2-7, with D possibly matching TRBD1 (6 bases). The germline V and J ends were trimmed by 3 bases and 1 base, with 13 bases remaining between them. CDR1 is MNHEY and CDR2 is SVGAGI in the germline V gene. The CDR3 runs 15 residues. The CDR3 bases are TGTGCCAGCAGTTATGGTCAGGGGAAATCCTACGAGCAGTACTTC. This translates into CASSYGQGKSYEQYF.

In its sample, this clone was seen once. The genes are TRBV19 and TRBJ2-2; 11 bases fit TRBD1. CDR3 length: 16 residues. The germline V gene has CDR1 LNHDA and CDR2 SQIVND (reference sequence). Trimming took 3 bases from V and 11 from J; bases not matched to a gene: 11. The CDR3 nucleotides read TGTGCCAGTAGTATTGTAGGAGGGACAGGGGGAGTTGAGCTGTTTTTT. Its translation is CASSIVGGTGGVELFF. Full variable domain (outside the CDR3, taken from reference TRBV19 and TRBJ2-2): DGGITQSPKYLFRKEGQNVTLSCEQNLNHDAMYWYRQDPGQGLRLIYYSQIVNDFQKGDIAEGYSVSREKKESFPLTVTSAQKNPTAFYLCASSIVGGTGGVELFFGEGSRLTVL.

The chain combines TRBV14 with TRBJ2-1; D is uncertain. V lost 8 bases and J 12 bases, leaving 23 bases between the germline ends. CDR3 length: 14 amino acids. The germline gives CDR1 SGHDN, CDR2 FVKESK. This CDR3 is CASAPSPPKFGQFF. The CDR3 region has the DNA TGTGCCAGCGCTCCTTCCCCCCCAAAATTCGGGCAGTTCTTC.

V is TRBV3-1 (or the pseudogene TRBV3-2) and J is TRBJ2-7; 8 bases are a match to TRBD2. CDR3 length equals 15 residues. J gave up 4 bases and V 3 bases, and 8 bases lay outside the gene matches. CDR1 is LGHDT, CDR2 YNNKEL, per germline (reference sequence). CDR3: CASSHPGGPPYEQYF. In nucleotides, the CDR3 is TGTGCCAGCAGCCATCCGGGGGGGCCTCCGTACGAGCAGTACTTC.

The chain uses TRBV29-1 and TRBJ2-7, with 8 bases identical to TRBD1. Per germline, CDR1 SQVTM and CDR2 ANQGSEA. This CDR3 has 12 residues. The V segment lost 5 bases and the J segment 5 bases; nucleotides outside the gene matches: 5. The CDR3 reads CSVSRQGHEQYF. CDR3 in DNA: TGCAGCGTTAGCCGACAGGGGCACGAGCAGTACTTC.

V and J are TRBV7-9 and TRBJ1-6, with no clear D. Trimming cost V 2 bases and J 7 bases, with 9 bases left between them. Germline-derived CDR1 and CDR2 are SEHNR and FQNEAQ (reference sequence). The CDR3 is made up of 14 amino acids. The CDR3 DNA reads as TGTGCCAGCAGCTTACAACAGAGAAATTCACCCCTCCACTTT. Its protein product is CASSLQQRNSPLHF.